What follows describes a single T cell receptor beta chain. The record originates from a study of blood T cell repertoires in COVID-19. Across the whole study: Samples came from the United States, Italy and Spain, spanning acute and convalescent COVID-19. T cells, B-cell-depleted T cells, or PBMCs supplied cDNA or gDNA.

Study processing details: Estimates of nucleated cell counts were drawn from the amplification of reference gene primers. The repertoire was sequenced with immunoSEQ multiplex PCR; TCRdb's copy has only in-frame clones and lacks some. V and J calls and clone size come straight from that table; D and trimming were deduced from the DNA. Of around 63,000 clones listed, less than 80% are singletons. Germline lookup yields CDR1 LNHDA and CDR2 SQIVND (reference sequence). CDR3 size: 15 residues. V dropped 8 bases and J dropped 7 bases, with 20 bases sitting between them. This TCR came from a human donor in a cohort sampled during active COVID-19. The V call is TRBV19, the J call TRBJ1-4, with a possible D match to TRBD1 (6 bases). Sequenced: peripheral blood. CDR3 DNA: TGTGCCAGTGCCGACGGGGGGGGCGCGGGTGAAAAACTGTTTTTT. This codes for CASADGGGAGEKLFF.